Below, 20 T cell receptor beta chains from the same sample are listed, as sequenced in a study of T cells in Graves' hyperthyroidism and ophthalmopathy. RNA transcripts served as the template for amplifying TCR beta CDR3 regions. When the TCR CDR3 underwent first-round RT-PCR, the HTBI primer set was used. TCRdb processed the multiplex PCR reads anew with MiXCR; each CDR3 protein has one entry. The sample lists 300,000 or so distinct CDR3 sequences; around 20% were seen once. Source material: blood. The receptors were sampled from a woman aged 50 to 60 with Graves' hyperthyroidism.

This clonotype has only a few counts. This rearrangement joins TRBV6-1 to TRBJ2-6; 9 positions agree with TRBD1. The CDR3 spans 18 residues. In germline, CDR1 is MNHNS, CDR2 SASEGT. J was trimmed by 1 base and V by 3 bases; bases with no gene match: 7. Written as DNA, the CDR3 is TGTGCCAGCAGTGATCGGGACAGGGAAAGATCTGGGGCCAACGTCCTGACTTTC. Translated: CASSDRDRERSGANVLTF.

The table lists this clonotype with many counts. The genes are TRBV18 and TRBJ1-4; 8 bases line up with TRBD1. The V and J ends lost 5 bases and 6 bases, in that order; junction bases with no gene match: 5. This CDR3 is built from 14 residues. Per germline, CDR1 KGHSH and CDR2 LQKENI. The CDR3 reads CASSRQGTDEKLFF. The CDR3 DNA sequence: TGTGCCAGCTCAAGACAGGGGACGGATGAAAAACTGTTTTTT.

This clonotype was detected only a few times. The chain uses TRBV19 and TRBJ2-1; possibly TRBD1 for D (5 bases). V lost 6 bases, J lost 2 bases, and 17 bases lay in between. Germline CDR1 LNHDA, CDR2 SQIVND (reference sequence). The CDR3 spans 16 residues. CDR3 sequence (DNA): TGTGCCAGTAGGCTCCTTGGGGCAGGGCCCTACAATGAGCAGTTCTTC. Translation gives CASRLLGAGPYNEQFF.

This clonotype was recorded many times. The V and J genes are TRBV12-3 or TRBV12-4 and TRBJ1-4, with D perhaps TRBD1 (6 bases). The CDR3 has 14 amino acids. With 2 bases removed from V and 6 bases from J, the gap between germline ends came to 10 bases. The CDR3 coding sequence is TGTGCCAGCAGTTTATACAGGGTCGATGAAAAACTGTTTTTT. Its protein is CASSLYRVDEKLFF.

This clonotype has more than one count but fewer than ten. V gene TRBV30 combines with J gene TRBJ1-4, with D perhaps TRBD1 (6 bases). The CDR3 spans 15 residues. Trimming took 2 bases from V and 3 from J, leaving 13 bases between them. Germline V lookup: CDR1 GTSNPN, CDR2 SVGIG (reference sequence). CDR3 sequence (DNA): TGTGCCTGGAGTCGTAACAGGGTAGCTAATGAAAAACTGTTTTTT. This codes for CAWSRNRVANEKLFF.

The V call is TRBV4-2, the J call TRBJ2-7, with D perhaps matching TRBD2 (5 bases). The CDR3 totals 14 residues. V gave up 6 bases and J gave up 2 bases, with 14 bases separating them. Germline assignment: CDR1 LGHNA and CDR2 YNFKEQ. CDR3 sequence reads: CASRRAVGPYEQYF. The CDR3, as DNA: TGTGCCAGCAGGAGGGCAGTTGGTCCCTACGAGCAGTACTTC.

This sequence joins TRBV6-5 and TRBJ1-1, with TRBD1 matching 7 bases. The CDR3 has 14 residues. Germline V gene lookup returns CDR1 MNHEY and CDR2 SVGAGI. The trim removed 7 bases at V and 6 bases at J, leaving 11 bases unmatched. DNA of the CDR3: TGTGCCAGCATGAGGGGGCGTCAGTCCGCTGAAGCTTTCTTT. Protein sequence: CASMRGRQSAEAFF.

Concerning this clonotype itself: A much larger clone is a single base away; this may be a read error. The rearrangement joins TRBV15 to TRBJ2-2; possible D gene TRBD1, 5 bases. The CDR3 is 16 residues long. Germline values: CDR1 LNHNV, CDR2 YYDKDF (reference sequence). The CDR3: CATSRDTGRNTEELFF. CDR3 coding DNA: TGTGCCACCAGCAGAGATACAGGAAGGAACACCGAGGAGCTGTTTTTT.

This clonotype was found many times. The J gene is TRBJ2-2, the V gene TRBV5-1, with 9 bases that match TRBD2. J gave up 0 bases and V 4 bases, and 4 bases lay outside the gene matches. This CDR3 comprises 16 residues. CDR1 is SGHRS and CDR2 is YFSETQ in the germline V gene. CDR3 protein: CASSPSGRPNTGELFF. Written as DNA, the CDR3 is TGCGCCAGCAGCCCCAGCGGGAGGCCGAACACCGGGGAGCTGTTTTTT.

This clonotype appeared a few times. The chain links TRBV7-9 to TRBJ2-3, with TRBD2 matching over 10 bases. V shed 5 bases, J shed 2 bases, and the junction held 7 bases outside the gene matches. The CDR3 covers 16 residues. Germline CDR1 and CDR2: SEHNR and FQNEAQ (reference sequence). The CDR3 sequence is CASSILLAGFTDTQYF. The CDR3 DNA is TGTGCCAGCAGCATCCTACTAGCGGGGTTCACAGATACGCAGTATTTT.

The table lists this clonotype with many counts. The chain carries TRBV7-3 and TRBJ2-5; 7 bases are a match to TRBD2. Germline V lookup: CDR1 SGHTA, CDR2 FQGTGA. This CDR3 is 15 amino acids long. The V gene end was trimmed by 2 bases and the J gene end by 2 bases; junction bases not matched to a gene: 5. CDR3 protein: CASSLSSGKQETQYF. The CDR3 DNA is TGTGCCAGCAGCTTATCGAGCGGGAAGCAAGAGACCCAGTACTTC.

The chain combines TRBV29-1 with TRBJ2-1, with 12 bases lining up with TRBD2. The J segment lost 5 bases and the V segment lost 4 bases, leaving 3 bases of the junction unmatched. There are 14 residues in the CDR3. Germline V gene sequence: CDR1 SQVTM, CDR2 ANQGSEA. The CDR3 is CSVATSGRNNEQFF. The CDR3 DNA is TGCAGCGTTGCGACTAGCGGGAGAAACAATGAGCAGTTCTTC.

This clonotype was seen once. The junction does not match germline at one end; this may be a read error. The CDR3: CASSNSDRTLSGANVLTF. Here the CDR3 DNA reads TGTGCCAGCAGTAATTCGGACAGGACGTTATCTGGGGCCAACGTCCTGACTTTC. The V call is TRBV6-9, the J call TRBJ2-6; 7 nucleotides align to TRBD1. Germline values: CDR1 MNHGY, CDR2 SVAAGI. The length of the CDR3 is 18 residues.

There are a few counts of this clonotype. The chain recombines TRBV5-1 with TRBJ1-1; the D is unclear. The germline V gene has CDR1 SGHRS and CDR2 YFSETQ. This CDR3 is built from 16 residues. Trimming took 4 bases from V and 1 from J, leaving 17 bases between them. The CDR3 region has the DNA TGCGCCAGCAGCCCTGTGAGGCTTAGCAAGAACACTGAAGCTTTCTTT. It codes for CASSPVRLSKNTEAFF.

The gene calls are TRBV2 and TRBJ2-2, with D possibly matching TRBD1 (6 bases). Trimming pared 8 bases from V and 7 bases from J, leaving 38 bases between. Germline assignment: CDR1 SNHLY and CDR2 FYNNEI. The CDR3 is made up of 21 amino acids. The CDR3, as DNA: TGTGCCAGCTCAACGTACTACCGGGACAAGGATCCTCCGAAACCCAGCGGGGAGCTGTTTTTT. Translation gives CASSTYYRDKDPPKPSGELFF.

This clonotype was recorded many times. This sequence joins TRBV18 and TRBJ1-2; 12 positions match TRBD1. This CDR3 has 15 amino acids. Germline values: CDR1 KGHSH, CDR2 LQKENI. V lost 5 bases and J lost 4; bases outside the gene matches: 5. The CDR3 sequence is CASSTGQGASYGYTF. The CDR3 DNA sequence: TGTGCCAGCTCAACGGGACAGGGGGCTAGCTATGGCTACACCTTC.

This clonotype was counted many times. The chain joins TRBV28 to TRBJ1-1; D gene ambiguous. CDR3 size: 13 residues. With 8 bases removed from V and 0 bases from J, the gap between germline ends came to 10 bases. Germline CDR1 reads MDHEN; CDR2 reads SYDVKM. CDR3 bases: TGTGCCAGCGGGCAGTACATGAACACTGAAGCTTTCTTT. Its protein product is CASGQYMNTEAFF.

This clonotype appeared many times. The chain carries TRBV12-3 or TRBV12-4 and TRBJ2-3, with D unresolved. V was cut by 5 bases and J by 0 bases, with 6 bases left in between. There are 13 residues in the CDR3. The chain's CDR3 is CASSTISTDTQYF. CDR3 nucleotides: TGTGCCAGCAGTACGATCAGCACAGATACGCAGTATTTT.

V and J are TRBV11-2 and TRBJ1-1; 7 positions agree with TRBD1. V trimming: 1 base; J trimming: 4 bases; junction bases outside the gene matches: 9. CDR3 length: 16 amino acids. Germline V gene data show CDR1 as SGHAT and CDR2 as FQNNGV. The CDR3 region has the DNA TGTGCCAGCAGCTTAGGAGAGGGGGCCTTACGCACTGAAGCTTTCTTT. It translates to CASSLGEGALRTEAFF.

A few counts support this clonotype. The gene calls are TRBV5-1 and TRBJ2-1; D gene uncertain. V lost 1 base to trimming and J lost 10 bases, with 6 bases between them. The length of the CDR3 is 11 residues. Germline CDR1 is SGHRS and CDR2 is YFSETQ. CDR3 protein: CASSLYQEQFF. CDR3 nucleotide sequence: TGCGCCAGCAGCTTGTACCAGGAGCAGTTCTTC.